The sequence of this T cell receptor (beta chain) was determined in a study of shared clonotypes between healthy human individuals (dated by TCRdb to the early 2020s). Turning to the overall study: Three men and two women, aged 18 to 49 years, made up the cohort. Blood TCR repertoires of five healthy adults were deeply sequenced to estimate repertoire size and the extent of clonotype sharing between individuals. To increase sequencing depth and limit assay-specific biases, different laboratories used diverse techniques to prepare libraries and sequence TCR repertoires. Between about 0.9 and 8.9 billion PBMCs per donor were obtained by leukapheresis. Broader findings and caveats from the paper: Sampling was limited to blood, and TCR repertoires in tissue likely differ from TCR repertoires in blood. Based on pairwise subsampling, the degree of clonotype sharing among donors was expected to be affected by sequencing depth. Because the study included a small number of donors, the genetic and exposure-history diversity represented was limited.

TCR CDR3 regions were amplified from genomic DNA by multiplex PCR using the deep immunoSEQ assay. Genomic DNA extracted from each cell subset was distributed evenly over all wells of several immunoSEQ 96-well plates, and each plate served as one replicate. For unsorted PBMC, each replicate PCR was loaded with about 270 ng genomic DNA, equivalent to 25,000 to 35,000 T cell genomes. Genomic DNA from unsorted PBMC was sequenced over ten immunoSEQ deep assay plates. Purified libraries were quantified with a Qubit 3.0 fluorometer, sized on a Bioanalyzer 2100, and re-quantified with the KAPA Library Quantification kit. A separate single-read 150-cycle Illumina NextSeq 550 flow cell was used to sequence each immunoSEQ 96-well plate. The study's own analysis went as follows. Because the immunoSEQ output held only junctional sequences and lacked quality scores, the filtering could not match the filtering applied to full-length reads. Sequences were annotated with PyIR, a Python wrapper for IgBLAST v1.9, using IMGT germline references to assign V/J genes and CDR3. Reads with weak V/J assignments (E-value above 1e-6), missing CDR3, stop codons, out-of-frame junctions, or ambiguous translated residues were removed. A V3J clonotype was defined by an identical inferred V gene, J gene, and CDR3 amino acid sequence. Percentage overlap between repertoires was computed as shared unique clonotypes divided by the size of the smaller repertoire. Repertoire richness was assessed with RTK rarefaction, the Chao1 estimator, and Recon v2.1 estimates of unobserved clonotypes. TCRdb's version of the immuneACCESS table is confined to in-frame rearrangements and falls short of the full clone set. An unresolved V gene accounts for under half of the shortfall where checked; the remainder is of unknown origin. D and trimming come from the DNA, and the V and J calls and clone size come from that table. Counted in this sample were roughly 500,000 clones; roughly 77% of them appeared once. The top ten hold less than 15% of the sample.

From its cysteine to its phenylalanine, the CDR3 spans 15 amino acids. Only the CDR3 part of the read is kept: 45 bases, read in frame from the first base. V is cut back by 3 bases and J by 10 bases, with 12 bases in the junction unmatched. Taken from the germline V gene, the CDR1 and CDR2 loops are SGDLS and YYNGEE. Remarks on this clone: It has no known antigen specificity. The input lacks base qualities; no much larger clone sits a single base away.

Donors were healthy HIV-negative adults with no recently reported acute infections or vaccinations. Every donor was a Caucasian adult living in Nashville, Tennessee, USA. For unsorted samples, roughly 91 million PBMCs were counted, and genomic DNA was extracted using the QIAamp DNA Blood Mini kit. Blood was collected by leukapheresis, and PBMCs were isolated by Ficoll-Histopaque density gradient centrifugation and then cryopreserved in liquid nitrogen vapor phase. The receptor chain draws on TRBV9 and TRBJ2-3; 9 central nucleotides agree with TRBD2. The TCR was taken from a middle-aged woman in good health. Some clones in this sample may be carry-over from other donors' samples. The sequenced material came from PBMCs. The DNA sequence follows: TGTGCCAGCAGCGGGGGGGACGCCAGGACTAGCGCGCAGTATTTT. Translated, it gives CASSGGDARTSAQYF.